This TCR beta chain was observed in a study of blood T cell repertoires in COVID-19. In the original workflow: Amplification with reference gene primers provided the estimates of nucleated cell counts. Profiled with immunoSEQ multiplex PCR; TCRdb holds only in-frame clones, not every one. That table is the source of V, J and clone size, and D and trimming were worked out from the DNA. The sample comprises 250,000 or so clones, roughly 89% of which are singletons, and about 1.5% rests with the top ten. The length of the CDR3 is 16 residues. Germline V gives CDR1 MNHEY, CDR2 SVGAGI. The ends were cut back, 0 bases at V and 2 bases at J, with 11 bases in the middle. This clone has just one count.

The rearrangement uses TRBV6-5 and TRBJ1-3; tentatively, D is TRBD1 (5 bases). Input material: peripheral blood. The source is a woman aged 35 to 49 who had recovered from COVID-19. The CDR3 DNA is TGTGCCAGCAGTTACTCAGGGGAATGGCCTGGAAACACCATATATTTT. It is translated as CASSYSGEWPGNTIYF.